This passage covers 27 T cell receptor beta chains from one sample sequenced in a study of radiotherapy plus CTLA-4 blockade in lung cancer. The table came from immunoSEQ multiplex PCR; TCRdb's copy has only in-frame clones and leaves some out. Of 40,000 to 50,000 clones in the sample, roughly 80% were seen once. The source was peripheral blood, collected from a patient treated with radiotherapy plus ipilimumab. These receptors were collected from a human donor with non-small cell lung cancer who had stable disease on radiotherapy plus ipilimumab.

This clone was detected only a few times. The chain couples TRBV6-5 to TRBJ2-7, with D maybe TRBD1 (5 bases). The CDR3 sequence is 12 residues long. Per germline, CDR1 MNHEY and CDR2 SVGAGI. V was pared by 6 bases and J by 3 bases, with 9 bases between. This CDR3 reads CASSLDSYEQYF. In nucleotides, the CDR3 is TGTGCCAGCAGCCTCGACAGCTACGAGCAGTACTTC.

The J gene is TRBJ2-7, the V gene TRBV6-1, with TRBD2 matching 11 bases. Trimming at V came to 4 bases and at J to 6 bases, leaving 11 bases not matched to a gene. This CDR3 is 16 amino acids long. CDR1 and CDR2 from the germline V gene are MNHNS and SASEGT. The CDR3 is CASSAQTSGRRFEQYF. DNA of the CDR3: TGTGCCAGCAGTGCCCAAACTAGCGGGAGACGGTTCGAGCAGTACTTC.

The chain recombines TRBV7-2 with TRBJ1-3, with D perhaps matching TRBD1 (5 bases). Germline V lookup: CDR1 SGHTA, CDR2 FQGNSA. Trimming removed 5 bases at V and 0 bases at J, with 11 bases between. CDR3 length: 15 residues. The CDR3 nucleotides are TGTGCCAGCAGCCGCGGGGGGAGCTCTGGAAACACCATATATTTT. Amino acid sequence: CASSRGGSSGNTIYF.

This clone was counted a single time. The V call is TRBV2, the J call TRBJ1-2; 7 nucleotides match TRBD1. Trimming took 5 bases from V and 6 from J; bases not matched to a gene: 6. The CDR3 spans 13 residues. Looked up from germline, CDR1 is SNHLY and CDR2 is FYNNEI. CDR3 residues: CASSQGDEDGYTF. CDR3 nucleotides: TGTGCCAGCAGTCAGGGGGACGAGGATGGCTACACCTTC.

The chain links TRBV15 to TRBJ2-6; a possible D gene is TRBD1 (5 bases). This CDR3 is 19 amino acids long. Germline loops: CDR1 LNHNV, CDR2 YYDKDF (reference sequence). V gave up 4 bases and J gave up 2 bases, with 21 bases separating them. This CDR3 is CATSIDSPGAAPGANVLTF. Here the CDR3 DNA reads TGTGCCACCAGCATTGATTCCCCTGGGGCAGCGCCTGGGGCCAACGTCCTGACTTTC.

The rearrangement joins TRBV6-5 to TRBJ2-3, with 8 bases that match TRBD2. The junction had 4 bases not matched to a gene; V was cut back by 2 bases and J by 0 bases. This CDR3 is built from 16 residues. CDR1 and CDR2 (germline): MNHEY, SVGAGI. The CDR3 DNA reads TGTGCCAGCAGTTACGGACTAGCTCAGAGCACAGATACGCAGTATTTT. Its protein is CASSYGLAQSTDTQYF.

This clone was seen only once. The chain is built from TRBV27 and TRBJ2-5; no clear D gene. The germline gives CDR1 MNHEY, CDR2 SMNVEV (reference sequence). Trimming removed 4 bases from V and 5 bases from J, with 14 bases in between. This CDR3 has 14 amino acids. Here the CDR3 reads CASSSRRRKETQYF. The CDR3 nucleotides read TGTGCCAGCAGTTCTCGACGGAGAAAGGAGACCCAGTACTTC.

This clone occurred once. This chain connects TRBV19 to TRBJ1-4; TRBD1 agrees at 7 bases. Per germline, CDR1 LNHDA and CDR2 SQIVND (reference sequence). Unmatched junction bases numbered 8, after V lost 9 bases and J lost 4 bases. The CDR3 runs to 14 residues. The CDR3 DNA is TGTGCCAGCGCTGCGACAGGGAGTAATGAAAAACTGTTTTTT. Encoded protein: CASAATGSNEKLFF.

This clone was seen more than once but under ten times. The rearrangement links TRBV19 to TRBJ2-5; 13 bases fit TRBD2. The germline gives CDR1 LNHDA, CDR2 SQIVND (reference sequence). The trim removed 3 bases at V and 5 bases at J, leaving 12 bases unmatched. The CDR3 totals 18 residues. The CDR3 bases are TGTGCCAGTAGTATTAGGGGACTAGCGGGATCTGCGGGGGAGACCCAGTACTTC. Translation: CASSIRGLAGSAGETQYF. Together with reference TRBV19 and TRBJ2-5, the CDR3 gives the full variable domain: DGGITQSPKYLFRKEGQNVTLSCEQNLNHDAMYWYRQDPGQGLRLIYYSQIVNDFQKGDIAEGYSVSREKKESFPLTVTSAQKNPTAFYLCASSIRGLAGSAGETQYFGPGTRLLVL.

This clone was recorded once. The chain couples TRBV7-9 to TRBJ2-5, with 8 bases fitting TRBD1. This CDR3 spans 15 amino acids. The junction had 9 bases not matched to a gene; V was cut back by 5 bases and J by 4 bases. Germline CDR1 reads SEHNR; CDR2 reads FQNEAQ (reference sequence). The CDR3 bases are TGTGCCAGCAGCGCACAGCCAGGGGGCTTAGAGACCCAGTACTTC. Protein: CASSAQPGGLETQYF.

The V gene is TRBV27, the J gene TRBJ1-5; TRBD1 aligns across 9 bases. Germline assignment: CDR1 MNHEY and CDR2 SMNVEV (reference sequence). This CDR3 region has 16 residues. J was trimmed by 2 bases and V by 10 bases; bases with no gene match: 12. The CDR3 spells CAKEGQGCCGNQPQHF. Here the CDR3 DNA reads TGTGCCAAGGAGGGACAGGGCTGTTGTGGCAATCAGCCCCAGCATTTT.

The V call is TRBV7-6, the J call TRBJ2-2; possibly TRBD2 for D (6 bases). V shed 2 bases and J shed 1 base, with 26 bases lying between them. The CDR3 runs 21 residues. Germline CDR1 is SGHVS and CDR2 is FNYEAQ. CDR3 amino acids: CASSLREVPSADSRNTGELFF. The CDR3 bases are TGTGCCAGCAGCTTACGAGAGGTCCCTAGCGCCGATTCAAGGAACACCGGGGAGCTGTTTTTT.

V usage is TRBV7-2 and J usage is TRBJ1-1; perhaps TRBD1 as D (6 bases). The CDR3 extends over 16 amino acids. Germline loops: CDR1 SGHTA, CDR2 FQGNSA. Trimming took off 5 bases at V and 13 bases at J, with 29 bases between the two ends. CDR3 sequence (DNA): TGTGCCAGCAGCGCCACCCCGGGACACCTTGGAACCGTGGGTTTCTTT. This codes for CASSATPGHLGTVGFF. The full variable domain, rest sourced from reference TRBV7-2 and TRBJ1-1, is GAGVSQSPSNKVTEKGKDVELRCDPISGHTALYWYRQSLGQGLEFLIYFQGNSAPDKSGLPSDRFSAERTGGSVSTLTIQRTQQEDSAVYLCASSATPGHLGTVGFFGQGTRLTVV.

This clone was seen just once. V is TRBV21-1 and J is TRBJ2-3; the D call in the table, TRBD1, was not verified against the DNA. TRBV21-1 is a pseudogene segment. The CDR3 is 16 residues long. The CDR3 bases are TGTGCCAGCAGCAATGACAGGGACCCCAGCACAGATACGCAGTATTTT. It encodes CASSNDRDPSTDTQYF.

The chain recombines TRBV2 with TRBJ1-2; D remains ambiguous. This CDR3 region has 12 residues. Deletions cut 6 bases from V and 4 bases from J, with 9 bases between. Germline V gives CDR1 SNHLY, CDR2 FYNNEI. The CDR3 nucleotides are TGTGCCAGCAGCCCCGAGGGCTATGGCTACACCTTC. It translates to CASSPEGYGYTF.

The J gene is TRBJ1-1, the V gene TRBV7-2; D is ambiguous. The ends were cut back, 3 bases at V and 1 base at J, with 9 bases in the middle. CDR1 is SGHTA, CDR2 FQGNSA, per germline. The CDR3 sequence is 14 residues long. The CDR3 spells CASSLNWQNTEAFF. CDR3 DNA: TGTGCCAGCAGCTTGAATTGGCAGAACACTGAAGCTTTCTTT.

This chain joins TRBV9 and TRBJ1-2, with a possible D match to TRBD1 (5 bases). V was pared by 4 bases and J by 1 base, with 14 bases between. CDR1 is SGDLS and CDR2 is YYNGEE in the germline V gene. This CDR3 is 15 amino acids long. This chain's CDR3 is CASSLGGALNYGYTF. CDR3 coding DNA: TGTGCCAGCAGCCTGGGCGGGGCCCTTAACTATGGCTACACCTTC.

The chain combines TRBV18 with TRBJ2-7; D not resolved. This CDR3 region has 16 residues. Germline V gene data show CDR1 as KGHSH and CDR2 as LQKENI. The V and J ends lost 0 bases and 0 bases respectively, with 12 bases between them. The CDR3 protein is CASSPPSGISSYEQYF. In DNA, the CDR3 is TGTGCCAGCTCACCACCGTCAGGTATCAGCTCCTACGAGCAGTACTTC. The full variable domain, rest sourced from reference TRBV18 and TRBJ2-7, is NAGVMQNPRHLVRRRGQEARLRCSPMKGHSHVYWYRQLPEEGLKFMVYLQKENIIDESGMPKERFSAEFPKEGPSILRIQQVVRGDSAAYFCASSPPSGISSYEQYFGPGTRLTVT.

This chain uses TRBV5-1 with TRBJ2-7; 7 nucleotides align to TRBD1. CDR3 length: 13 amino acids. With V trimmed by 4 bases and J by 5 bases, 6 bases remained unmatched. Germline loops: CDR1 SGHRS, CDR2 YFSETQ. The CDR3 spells CASSQTGFNEQYF. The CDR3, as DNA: TGCGCCAGCAGCCAGACAGGGTTCAACGAGCAGTACTTC.

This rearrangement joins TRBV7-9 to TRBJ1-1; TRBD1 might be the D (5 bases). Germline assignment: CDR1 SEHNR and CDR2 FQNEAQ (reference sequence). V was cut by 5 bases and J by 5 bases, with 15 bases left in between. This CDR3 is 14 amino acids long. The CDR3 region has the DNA TGTGCCAGCAGCCCAGGGAAGTTGAGGACTGAAGCTTTCTTT. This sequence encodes CASSPGKLRTEAFF.

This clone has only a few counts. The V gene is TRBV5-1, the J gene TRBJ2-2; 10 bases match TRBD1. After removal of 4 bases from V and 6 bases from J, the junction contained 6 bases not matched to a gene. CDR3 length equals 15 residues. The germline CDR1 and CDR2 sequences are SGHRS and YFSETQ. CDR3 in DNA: TGCGCCAGCAGCCCACCGGGACAGGGGCCCGGGGAGCTGTTTTTT. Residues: CASSPPGQGPGELFF.

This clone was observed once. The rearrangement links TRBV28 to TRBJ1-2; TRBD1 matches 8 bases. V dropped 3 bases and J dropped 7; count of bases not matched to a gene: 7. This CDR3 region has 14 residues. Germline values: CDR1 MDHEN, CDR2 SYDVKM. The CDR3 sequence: CASSFPGGDFGYTF. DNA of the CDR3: TGTGCCAGCAGTTTCCCAGGGGGCGATTTTGGCTACACCTTC.

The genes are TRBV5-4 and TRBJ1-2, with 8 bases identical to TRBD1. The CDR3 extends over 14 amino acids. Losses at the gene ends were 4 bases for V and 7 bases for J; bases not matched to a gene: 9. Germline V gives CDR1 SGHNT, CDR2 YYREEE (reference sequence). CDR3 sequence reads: CASSPRTGNLGYTF. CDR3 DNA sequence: TGTGCCAGCAGCCCCAGGACAGGGAACCTTGGCTACACCTTC.

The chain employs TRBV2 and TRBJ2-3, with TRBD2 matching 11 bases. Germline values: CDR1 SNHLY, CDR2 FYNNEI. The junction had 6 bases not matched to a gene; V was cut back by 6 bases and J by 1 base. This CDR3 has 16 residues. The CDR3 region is CASSQGTSGRTDTQYF. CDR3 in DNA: TGTGCCAGCAGCCAAGGGACTAGCGGACGCACAGATACGCAGTATTTT.

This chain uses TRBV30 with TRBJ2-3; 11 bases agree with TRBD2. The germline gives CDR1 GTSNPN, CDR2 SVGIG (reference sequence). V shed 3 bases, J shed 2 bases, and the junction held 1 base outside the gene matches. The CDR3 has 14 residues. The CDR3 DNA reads TGTGCCTGGAGGGGACTAGCGGTCACAGATACGCAGTATTTT. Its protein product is CAWRGLAVTDTQYF.

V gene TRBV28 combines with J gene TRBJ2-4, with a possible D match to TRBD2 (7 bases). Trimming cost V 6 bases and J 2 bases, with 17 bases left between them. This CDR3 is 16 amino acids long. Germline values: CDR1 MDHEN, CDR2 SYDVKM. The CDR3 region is CASRSRGGLTKNIQYF. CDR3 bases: TGTGCCAGCAGATCCCGCGGGGGCTTGACCAAAAACATTCAGTACTTC.

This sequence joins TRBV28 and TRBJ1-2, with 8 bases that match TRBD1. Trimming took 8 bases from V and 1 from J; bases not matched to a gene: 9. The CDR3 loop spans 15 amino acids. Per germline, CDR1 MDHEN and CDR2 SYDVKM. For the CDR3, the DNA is TGTGCCAGCGTAACAGGGGACAGGAATAACTATGGCTACACCTTC. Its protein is CASVTGDRNNYGYTF.